What follows are 4 T cell receptor beta chains derived from one specimen sequenced in a study of shared clonotypes between healthy human individuals. Assay used: immunoSEQ multiplex PCR; TCRdb lists only in-frame clones, some missing. The table records approximately 600,000 clones, approximately 96% of them present only once. It was CD45RO-negative cells, positively selected for CCR7, that made up naive CD8 cells, with terminally differentiated effector memory CD45RA+ cells excluded. The sample consisted of naive CD8+ T cells sorted from blood. All receptors come from a woman aged 25 to 39 in good health.

V gene TRBV9 combines with J gene TRBJ2-1; D is possibly TRBD2 (6 bases). V was cut by 2 bases and J by 6 bases, with 12 bases left in between. The germline V gene has CDR1 SGDLS and CDR2 YYNGEE. The CDR3 extends over 14 amino acids. CDR3 region: CASSVPLGGNEQFF. Here the CDR3 DNA reads TGTGCCAGCAGCGTTCCGTTGGGGGGCAATGAGCAGTTCTTC.

The chain recombines TRBV6-1 with TRBJ2-3, with 7 bases matching TRBD1. Trimming cost V 0 bases and J 0 bases; bases outside gene matches: 6. Germline loops: CDR1 MNHNS, CDR2 SASEGT. The CDR3 has 17 residues. The CDR3 loop is CASSEALLQGSTDTQYF. DNA for the CDR3: TGTGCCAGCAGTGAAGCACTCTTACAGGGGAGCACAGATACGCAGTATTTT.

The rearrangement links TRBV5-1 to TRBJ1-2; tentatively, D is TRBD1 (5 bases). The V gene lost 0 bases and the J gene lost 6 bases, with 15 bases spanning the gap. The CDR3 has 15 residues. The germline V gene encodes CDR1 SGHRS and CDR2 YFSETQ. This CDR3 is CASSLVLGVEDGYTF. CDR3 coding DNA: TGCGCCAGCAGCTTGGTGTTAGGGGTGGAGGATGGCTACACCTTC. Variable domain in full (rest from reference TRBV5-1 and TRBJ1-2): KAGVTQTPRYLIKTRGQQVTLSCSPISGHRSVSWYQQTPGQGLQFLFEYFSETQRNKGNFPGRFSGRQFSNSRSEMNVSTLELGDSALYLCASSLVLGVEDGYTFGSGTRLTVV.

The chain is built from TRBV7-9 and TRBJ2-7, with no clear D. This CDR3 has 14 amino acids. Germline CDR1 reads SEHNR; CDR2 reads FQNEAQ (reference sequence). Between the trimmed V and J ends, which lost 5 bases and 2 bases, there was a span of 13 bases. CDR3 in DNA: TGTGCCAGCAGCACGGCTGACGGAACCTACGAGCAGTACTTC. Protein sequence: CASSTADGTYEQYF.